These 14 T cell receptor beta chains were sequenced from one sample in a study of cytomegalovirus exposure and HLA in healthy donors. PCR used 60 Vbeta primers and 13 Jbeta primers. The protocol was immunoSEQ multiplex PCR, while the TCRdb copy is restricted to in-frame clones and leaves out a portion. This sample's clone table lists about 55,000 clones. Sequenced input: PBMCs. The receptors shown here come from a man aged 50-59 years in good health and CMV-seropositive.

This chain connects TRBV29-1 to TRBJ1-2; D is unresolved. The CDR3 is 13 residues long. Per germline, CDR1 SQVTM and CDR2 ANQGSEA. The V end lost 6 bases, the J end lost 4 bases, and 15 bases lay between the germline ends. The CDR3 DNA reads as TGCAGCGTCCCCTCCCCAGGATCCTATGGCTACACCTTC. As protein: CSVPSPGSYGYTF.

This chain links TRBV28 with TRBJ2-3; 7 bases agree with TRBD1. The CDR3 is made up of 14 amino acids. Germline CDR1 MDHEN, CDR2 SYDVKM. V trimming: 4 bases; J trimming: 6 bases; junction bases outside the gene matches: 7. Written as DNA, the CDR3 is TGTGCCAGCAGTTCAGGGGGAGCCGGGGATACGCAGTATTTT. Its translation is CASSSGGAGDTQYF. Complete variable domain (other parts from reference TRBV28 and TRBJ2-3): DVKVTQSSRYLVKRTGEKVFLECVQDMDHENMFWYRQDPGLGLRLIYFSYDVKMKEKGDIPEGYSVSREKKERFSLILESASTNQTSMYLCASSSGGAGDTQYFGPGTRLTVL.

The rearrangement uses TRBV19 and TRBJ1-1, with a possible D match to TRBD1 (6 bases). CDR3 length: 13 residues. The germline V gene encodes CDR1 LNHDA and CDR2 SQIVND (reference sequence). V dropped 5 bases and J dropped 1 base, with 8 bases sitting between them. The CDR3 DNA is TGTGCCAGTAGTGTGACAGGGAACACTGAAGCTTTCTTT. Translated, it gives CASSVTGNTEAFF. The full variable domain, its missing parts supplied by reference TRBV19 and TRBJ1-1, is DGGITQSPKYLFRKEGQNVTLSCEQNLNHDAMYWYRQDPGQGLRLIYYSQIVNDFQKGDIAEGYSVSREKKESFPLTVTSAQKNPTAFYLCASSVTGNTEAFFGQGTRLTVV.

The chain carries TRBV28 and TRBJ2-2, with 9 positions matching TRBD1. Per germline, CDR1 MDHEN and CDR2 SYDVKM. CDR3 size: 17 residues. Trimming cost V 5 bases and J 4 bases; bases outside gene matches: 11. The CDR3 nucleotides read TGTGCCAGCAGTGGACAGGGGCTTCACCGATTCACCGGGGAGCTGTTTTTT. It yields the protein CASSGQGLHRFTGELFF.

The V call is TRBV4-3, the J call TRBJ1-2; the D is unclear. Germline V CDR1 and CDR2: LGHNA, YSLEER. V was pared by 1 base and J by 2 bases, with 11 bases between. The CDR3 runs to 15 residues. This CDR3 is CASSQALAYNYGYTF. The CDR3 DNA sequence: TGCGCCAGCAGCCAAGCTCTCGCCTACAACTATGGCTACACCTTC.

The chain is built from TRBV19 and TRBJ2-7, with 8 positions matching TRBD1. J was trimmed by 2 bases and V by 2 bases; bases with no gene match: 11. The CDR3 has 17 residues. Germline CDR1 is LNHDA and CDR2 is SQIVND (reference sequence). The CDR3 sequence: CASSIRSGQVFPYEQYF. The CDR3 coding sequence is TGTGCCAGTAGTATAAGGTCGGGACAGGTCTTTCCCTACGAGCAGTACTTC. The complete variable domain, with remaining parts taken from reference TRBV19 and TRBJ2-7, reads DGGITQSPKYLFRKEGQNVTLSCEQNLNHDAMYWYRQDPGQGLRLIYYSQIVNDFQKGDIAEGYSVSREKKESFPLTVTSAQKNPTAFYLCASSIRSGQVFPYEQYFGPGTRLTVT.

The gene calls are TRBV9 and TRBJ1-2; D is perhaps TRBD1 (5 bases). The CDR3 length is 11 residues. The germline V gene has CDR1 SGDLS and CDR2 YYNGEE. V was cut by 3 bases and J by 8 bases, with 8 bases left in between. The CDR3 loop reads CASSGPGGYTF. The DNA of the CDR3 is TGTGCCAGCAGCGGACCAGGGGGCTACACCTTC. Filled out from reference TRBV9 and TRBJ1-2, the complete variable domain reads DSGVTQTPKHLITATGQRVTLRCSPRSGDLSVYWYQQSLDQGLQFLIQYYNGEERAKGNILERFSAQQFPDLHSELNLSSLELGDSALYFCASSGPGGYTFGSGTRLTVV.

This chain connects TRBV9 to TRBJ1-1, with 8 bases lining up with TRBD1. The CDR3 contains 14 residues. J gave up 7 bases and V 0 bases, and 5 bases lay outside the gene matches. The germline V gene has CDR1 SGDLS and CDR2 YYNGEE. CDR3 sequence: CASSVGTGSFEAFF. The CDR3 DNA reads TGTGCCAGCAGCGTAGGGACAGGGTCGTTTGAAGCTTTCTTT.

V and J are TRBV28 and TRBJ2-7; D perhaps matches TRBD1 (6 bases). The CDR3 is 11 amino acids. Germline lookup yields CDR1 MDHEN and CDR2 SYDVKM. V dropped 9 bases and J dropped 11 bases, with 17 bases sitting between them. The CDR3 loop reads CASSQRDMEYF. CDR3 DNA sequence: TGTGCCAGTTCTCAGAGGGACATGGAGTACTTC.

This chain's CDR3 is CASSFEAGYNEQFF. CDR3 nucleotide sequence: TGTGCCAGCAGCTTTGAGGCGGGTTACAATGAGCAGTTCTTC. This sequence joins TRBV7-2 and TRBJ2-1; possibly TRBD2 for D (5 bases). The germline CDR1 and CDR2 sequences are SGHTA and FQGNSA. The CDR3 is 14 residues long. The germline V and J ends were trimmed by 3 bases and 4 bases, with 10 bases remaining between them.

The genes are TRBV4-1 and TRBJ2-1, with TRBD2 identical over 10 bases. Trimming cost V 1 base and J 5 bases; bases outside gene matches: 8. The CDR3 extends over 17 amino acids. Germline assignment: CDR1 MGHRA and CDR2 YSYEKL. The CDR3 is CASSQVFRLAGDNEQFF. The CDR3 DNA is TGCGCCAGCAGCCAAGTTTTTCGACTAGCGGGTGACAATGAGCAGTTCTTC.

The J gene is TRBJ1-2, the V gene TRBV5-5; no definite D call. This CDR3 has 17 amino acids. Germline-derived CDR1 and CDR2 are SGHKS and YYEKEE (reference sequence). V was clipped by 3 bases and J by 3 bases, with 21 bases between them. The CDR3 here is CASSSTPHSEQHYGYTF. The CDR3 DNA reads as TGTGCCAGCAGCTCCACTCCCCACTCTGAACAGCACTATGGCTACACCTTC.

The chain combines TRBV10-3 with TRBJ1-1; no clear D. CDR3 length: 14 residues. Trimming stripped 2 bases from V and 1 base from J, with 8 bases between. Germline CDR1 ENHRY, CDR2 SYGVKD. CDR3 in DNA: TGTGCCATCAGTGAGCCTCCAGGGAACACTGAAGCTTTCTTT. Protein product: CAISEPPGNTEAFF.

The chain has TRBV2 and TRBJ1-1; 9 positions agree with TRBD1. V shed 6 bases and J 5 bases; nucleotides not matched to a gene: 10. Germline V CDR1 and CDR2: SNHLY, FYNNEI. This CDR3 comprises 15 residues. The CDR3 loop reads CASSLGGQGSTEAFF. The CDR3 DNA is TGTGCCAGCAGCTTAGGTGGACAGGGGTCGACTGAAGCTTTCTTT. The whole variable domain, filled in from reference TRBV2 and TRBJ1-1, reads EPEVTQTPSHQVTQMGQEVILRCVPISNHLYFYWYRQILGQKVEFLVSFYNNEISEKSEIFDDQFSVERPDGSNFTLKIRSTKLEDSAMYFCASSLGGQGSTEAFFGQGTRLTVV.